The next 27 T cell receptor beta chains were all read from a single sample in a study of blood T cell repertoires in COVID-19. Produced via immunoSEQ multiplex PCR; TCRdb's table is partial and in-frame only. The sample has some 300,000 clones, approximately 88% seen once; the top ten hold roughly 7%. Sequencing input: peripheral blood. All receptors come from a woman in her twenties or thirties who had recovered from COVID-19.

The DNA of the CDR3 is TGTGCCAGCAGCTTACGGGACAGCGACAATTCCTACGAGCAGTACTTC. Protein sequence: CASSLRDSDNSYEQYF. The V and J genes are TRBV5-5 and TRBJ2-7; TRBD1 agrees at 7 bases. In germline, CDR1 is SGHKS, CDR2 YYEKEE (reference sequence). V shed 2 bases, J shed 1 base, and the junction held 9 bases outside the gene matches. This CDR3 contains 16 residues. The variable domain in full, completed from reference TRBV5-5 and TRBJ2-7, reads DAGVTQSPTHLIKTRGQQVTLRCSPISGHKSVSWYQQVLGQGPQFIFQYYEKEERGRGNFPDRFSARQFPNYSSELNVNALLLGDSALYLCASSLRDSDNSYEQYFGPGTRLTVT.

This sequence joins TRBV24-1 and TRBJ1-2; 8 positions match TRBD1. The CDR3 is made up of 18 amino acids. J gave up 3 bases and V 2 bases, and 13 bases lay outside the gene matches. The V gene's germline CDR1 is KGHDR and CDR2 SFDVKD. CDR3 region: CATSDSTGQEREDYGYTF. In nucleotides, the CDR3 is TGTGCCACCAGTGATTCAACGGGACAGGAAAGGGAGGACTATGGCTACACCTTC.

The chain carries TRBV6-1 and TRBJ1-6; D not resolved. CDR1 is MNHNS and CDR2 is SASEGT in the germline V gene. This CDR3 comprises 13 residues. The V gene lost 2 bases and the J gene lost 5 bases, with 4 bases spanning the gap. CDR3 nucleotide sequence: TGTGCCAGCAGTGAATCAAATAATTCACCCCTCCACTTT. This codes for CASSESNNSPLHF.

The CDR3 region is CASSLYTRGWTDTQYF. CDR3 sequence (DNA): TGCGCCAGCAGCTTATATACCAGGGGGTGGACAGATACGCAGTATTTT. The chain is built from TRBV5-1 and TRBJ2-3, with TRBD1 matching 7 bases. Per germline, CDR1 SGHRS and CDR2 YFSETQ. V trimming: 2 bases; J trimming: 3 bases; junction bases outside the gene matches: 9. CDR3 length equals 16 residues.

J is TRBJ2-7 and V is TRBV15; the match to TRBD1 covers 7 bases. Germline V gene sequence: CDR1 LNHNV, CDR2 YYDKDF (reference sequence). J gave up 3 bases and V 6 bases, and 5 bases lay outside the gene matches. The CDR3 runs to 13 residues. The CDR3 spells CATSRDRDYEQYF. CDR3 nucleotide sequence: TGTGCCACCAGTCGAGACAGGGACTACGAGCAGTACTTC.

Written as DNA, the CDR3 is TGCGCCAGCAGCTTGTCGGGGGACGGGGAGCTGTTTTTT. It codes for CASSLSGDGELFF. This rearrangement joins TRBV5-1 to TRBJ2-2; D might be TRBD2 (6 bases). CDR3 length: 13 amino acids. Germline loops: CDR1 SGHRS, CDR2 YFSETQ. V was cut by 1 base and J by 7 bases, with 8 bases left in between. Full variable domain (remainder filled in from reference TRBV5-1 and TRBJ2-2): KAGVTQTPRYLIKTRGQQVTLSCSPISGHRSVSWYQQTPGQGLQFLFEYFSETQRNKGNFPGRFSGRQFSNSRSEMNVSTLELGDSALYLCASSLSGDGELFFGEGSRLTVL.

This clone was seen a few times. The rearrangement joins TRBV29-1 to TRBJ2-7; TRBD1 aligns across 8 bases. The CDR3 runs to 12 residues. Germline CDR1 and CDR2: SQVTM and ANQGSEA. Unmatched junction bases numbered 2, after V lost 4 bases and J lost 3 bases. The CDR3 DNA sequence: TGCAGCGTTGGCGACAGGGGCTACGAGCAGTACTTC. It translates to CSVGDRGYEQYF.

The genes are TRBV5-1 and TRBJ1-1; the match to TRBD1 covers 7 bases. Germline-derived CDR1 and CDR2 are SGHRS and YFSETQ. V lost 3 bases, J lost 2 bases, and 4 bases stayed unmatched. This CDR3 is built from 14 residues. DNA of the CDR3: TGCGCCAGCAGCTCACAGGGGCTTAACACTGAAGCTTTCTTT. Protein sequence: CASSSQGLNTEAFF.

The genes are TRBV19 and TRBJ2-3; perhaps TRBD1 as D (5 bases). Trimming cost V 3 bases and J 2 bases, with 12 bases left between them. The CDR3 length is 15 residues. Looked up from germline, CDR1 is LNHDA and CDR2 is SQIVND (reference sequence). CDR3 nucleotide sequence: TGTGCCAGTAGTATGGTGGGGCCCCCCACAGATACGCAGTATTTT. Translated: CASSMVGPPTDTQYF.

The V gene is TRBV5-1, the J gene TRBJ2-3; 7 bases are shared with TRBD2. The CDR3 is 17 amino acids. Germline values: CDR1 SGHRS, CDR2 YFSETQ. V lost 0 bases to trimming and J lost 2 bases; unmatched junction nucleotides: 9. The DNA of the CDR3 is TGCGCCAGCAGCTTGGGTGCTAGCGGTCTTGCCACAGATACGCAGTATTTT. Amino acids: CASSLGASGLATDTQYF.

The chain has TRBV6-6 and TRBJ1-5, with 7 bases identical to TRBD1. V lost 5 bases, J lost 1 base, and 5 bases stayed unmatched. The CDR3 consists of 15 residues. Per the germline V gene, CDR1 is MNHNY and CDR2 is SVGAGI (reference sequence). The CDR3 bases are TGTGCCAGCAGTGTACGACAGGGCAGCAATCAGCCCCAGCATTTT. Encoded protein: CASSVRQGSNQPQHF.

The chain is built from TRBV7-9 and TRBJ1-2; the D gene is possibly TRBD1 (5 bases). The CDR3 is 14 residues long. The germline V gene has CDR1 SEHNR and CDR2 FQNEAQ (reference sequence). The V gene lost 5 bases and the J gene lost 4 bases, with 14 bases spanning the gap. CDR3 in amino acids: CASSRNAGGYGYTF. The CDR3 DNA follows: TGTGCCAGCAGCCGCAATGCCGGGGGCTATGGCTACACCTTC.

This chain joins TRBV7-9 and TRBJ2-2, with TRBD1 matching 11 bases. The V gene's germline CDR1 is SEHNR and CDR2 FQNEAQ (reference sequence). CDR3 size: 15 residues. V lost 5 bases and J lost 5; bases outside the gene matches: 4. The CDR3 spells CASSGDRGYTGELFF. CDR3 coding DNA: TGTGCCAGCAGCGGGGACAGGGGGTATACCGGGGAGCTGTTTTTT.

The V gene is TRBV7-8, the J gene TRBJ2-5; possible D gene TRBD2, 5 bases. The CDR3 runs 15 residues. Deletions cut 0 bases from V and 5 bases from J, with 13 bases between. Per the germline V gene, CDR1 is SGHVS and CDR2 is FQNEAQ. The CDR3 sequence: CASSLAPTRGETQYF. The CDR3, as DNA: TGTGCCAGCAGCTTAGCCCCGACAAGAGGGGAGACCCAGTACTTC.

The chain employs TRBV2 and TRBJ2-1; D may be TRBD2 (5 bases). Between the trimmed V and J ends, which lost 7 bases and 9 bases, there was a span of 22 bases. Germline loops: CDR1 SNHLY, CDR2 FYNNEI. CDR3 length equals 15 residues. CDR3 region: CASMRRGHRNGEQFF. For the CDR3, the DNA is TGTGCCAGCATGAGGAGAGGGCATCGAAATGGTGAGCAGTTCTTC.

The rearrangement joins TRBV7-9 to TRBJ1-2; no definite D call. Trimming left V 1 base short and J 5 bases short, with 11 bases between. Germline-derived CDR1 and CDR2 are SEHNR and FQNEAQ (reference sequence). The CDR3 runs 14 residues. CDR3 in amino acids: CASSLGGESYGYTF. CDR3 nucleotide sequence: TGTGCCAGCAGCTTAGGGGGAGAGAGTTATGGCTACACCTTC.

V and J are TRBV9 and TRBJ1-1; D remains ambiguous. Deletions cut 0 bases from V and 1 base from J, with 7 bases between. CDR1 is SGDLS and CDR2 is YYNGEE in the germline V gene. There are 14 residues in the CDR3. In DNA, the CDR3 is TGTGCCAGCAGCGTAGGACTGAAGAACACTGAAGCTTTCTTT. Encoded protein: CASSVGLKNTEAFF.

V and J are TRBV15 and TRBJ2-7; D remains ambiguous. Germline CDR1 LNHNV, CDR2 YYDKDF (reference sequence). CDR3 length: 15 amino acids. Deletions cut 1 base from V and 2 bases from J, with 12 bases between. CDR3 residues: CATSRGGTLAYEQYF. The CDR3 DNA is TGTGCCACCAGCAGAGGAGGAACCCTAGCCTACGAGCAGTACTTC.

The chain links TRBV19 to TRBJ1-2; 9 bases map to TRBD1. The germline V gene has CDR1 LNHDA and CDR2 SQIVND (reference sequence). The CDR3 runs 14 residues. The V segment lost 4 bases and the J segment 1 base; nucleotides outside the gene matches: 1. CDR3 residues: CASSKDRGNYGYTF. CDR3 sequence (DNA): TGTGCCAGTAGTAAGGACAGGGGTAACTATGGCTACACCTTC.

This chain links TRBV20-1 with TRBJ1-1, with D possibly TRBD1 on 5 matching bases. CDR3 length equals 11 residues. Germline loops: CDR1 DFQATT, CDR2 SNEGSKA (reference sequence). V lost 7 bases and J lost 1, with 7 bases in between. The CDR3 nucleotides are TGCAGTGGACAGACGAACACTGAAGCTTTCTTT. Protein sequence: CSGQTNTEAFF.

This clone was observed a handful of times. The chain employs TRBV5-5 and TRBJ1-2, with a tentative D call TRBD1 (5 bases). Germline V gene sequence: CDR1 SGHKS, CDR2 YYEKEE (reference sequence). The V gene lost 3 bases and the J gene lost 4 bases, with 16 bases spanning the gap. The CDR3 runs 15 residues. Here the CDR3 reads CASSSELGGGYGYTF. CDR3 DNA: TGTGCCAGCAGCTCCGAACTTGGGGGAGGCTATGGCTACACCTTC.

This rearrangement joins TRBV5-6 to TRBJ1-2, with no clear D. The CDR3 runs to 14 residues. Germline CDR1 is SGHDT and CDR2 is YYEEEE. The V gene lost 0 bases and the J gene lost 0 bases, with 6 bases spanning the gap. This chain's CDR3 is CASSLGGANYGYTF. The CDR3, as DNA: TGTGCCAGCAGCTTGGGAGGAGCTAACTATGGCTACACCTTC.

The gene calls are TRBV9 and TRBJ2-3; possible D gene TRBD2, 6 bases. The CDR3 sequence is 17 residues long. Deletions cut 3 bases from V and 0 bases from J, with 17 bases between. The germline V gene has CDR1 SGDLS and CDR2 YYNGEE. The CDR3 loop reads CASSARYGTPSTDTQYF. CDR3 nucleotides: TGTGCCAGCAGCGCGCGGTACGGGACTCCTAGCACAGATACGCAGTATTTT.

The J gene is TRBJ2-5, the V gene TRBV6-6; D might be TRBD2 (5 bases). The CDR3 sequence is 13 residues long. The V and J ends lost 0 bases and 6 bases respectively, with 8 bases between them. In germline, CDR1 is MNHNY, CDR2 SVGAGI (reference sequence). CDR3 coding DNA: TGTGCCAGCAGTTACTCAGGAGGACAGACCCAGTACTTC. Encoded protein: CASSYSGGQTQYF.

This clone showed up just a few times. V is TRBV7-9 and J is TRBJ2-1, with 7 bases that match TRBD2. In germline, CDR1 is SEHNR, CDR2 FQNEAQ (reference sequence). V trimming: 5 bases; J trimming: 4 bases; junction bases outside the gene matches: 8. This CDR3 region has 15 residues. The CDR3 sequence: CASSPPSGVYNEQFF. Written as DNA, the CDR3 is TGTGCCAGCAGCCCCCCGAGCGGGGTATACAATGAGCAGTTCTTC.

The gene calls are TRBV5-6 and TRBJ2-7; TRBD1 is a possible D gene (6 bases). V was trimmed by 1 base and J by 5 bases, leaving 16 bases between them. This CDR3 has 15 residues. CDR1 is SGHDT and CDR2 is YYEEEE in the germline V gene. CDR3 sequence: CASSLSRLGANEQYF. In DNA form, the CDR3 reads TGTGCCAGCAGCTTGTCCCGGCTGGGGGCTAACGAGCAGTACTTC.

The rearrangement joins TRBV6-5 to TRBJ2-1; 8 nucleotides agree with TRBD1. This CDR3 is 15 amino acids long. Germline CDR1 and CDR2: MNHEY and SVGAGI. The junction had 9 bases not matched to a gene; V was cut back by 7 bases and J by 4 bases. The CDR3 is CASTKTGQAYNEQFF. DNA of the CDR3: TGTGCCAGCACCAAAACGGGACAGGCTTACAATGAGCAGTTCTTC.